A single TCR beta chain is shown here with its context. The antigen is not known. The authors ran a second PCR of 7 to 11 cycles using a sample-barcoded 5' primer and a J-beta primer mix. CDR3-containing paired-end reads numbered at least 2.5 million in each sample. MiXCR was run by TCRdb on the 5' RACE reads, yielding one entry per CDR3 protein. The sample yields approximately 1,000,000 distinct CDR3 sequences, under 45% seen once. CDR3 length: 13 amino acids. Trimming removed 8 bases from V and 6 bases from J, with 14 bases in between. Isolation per sample recovered at least 7 million PBMCs. This entry belongs to a study of blood T cells in healthy people across ages. Study findings and constraints: Diversity figures based on one million T cells were deemed too low.

Material for sequencing was blood. The TCR was taken from a woman aged 55 to 70 in good health. The rearrangement uses TRBV12-3 or TRBV12-4 and TRBJ2-4, with D tentatively TRBD2 (6 bases). The CDR3 sequence is CASRLVGGNIQYF. In DNA form, the CDR3 reads TGTGCCAGCCGTCTAGTGGGGGGAAACATTCAGTACTTC.